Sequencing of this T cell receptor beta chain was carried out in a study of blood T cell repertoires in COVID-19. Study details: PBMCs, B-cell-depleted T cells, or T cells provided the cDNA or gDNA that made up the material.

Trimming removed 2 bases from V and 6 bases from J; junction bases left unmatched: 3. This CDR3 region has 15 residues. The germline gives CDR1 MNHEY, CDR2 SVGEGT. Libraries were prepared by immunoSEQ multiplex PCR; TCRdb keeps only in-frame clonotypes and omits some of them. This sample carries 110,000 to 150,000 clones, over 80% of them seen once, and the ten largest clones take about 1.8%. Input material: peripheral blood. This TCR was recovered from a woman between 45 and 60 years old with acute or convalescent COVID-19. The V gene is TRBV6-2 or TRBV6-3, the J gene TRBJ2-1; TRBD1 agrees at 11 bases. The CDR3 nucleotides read TGTGCCAGCAGTTACACCGGGACAGGGGGCAATGAGCAGTTCTTC. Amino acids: CASSYTGTGGNEQFF.